The entry below describes one T cell receptor beta chain. Its antigen is not known. These data come from a study of persistence of HIV-infected CD4 T cells. The immunoSEQ assay was version 4, run in survey mode. Using immunoSEQ multiplex PCR, the repertoire was profiled, and TCRdb retains in-frame clones only, with some absent. The repertoire has some 40,000 clones, roughly 92% of them found once; the top ten carry around 1.8%. This nonspecific control used anti-CD3/anti-CD28 bead stimulation of CD4+ T cells. Sorting of responding CD4+ T cells relied on upregulated CD40 ligand together with CD69. J was trimmed by 5 bases and V by 6 bases; bases with no gene match: 8. Germline-derived CDR1 and CDR2 are MRHNA and SNTAGT. The CDR3 is 15 amino acids.

Sequences were derived from CD4+ T cells sorted from PBMCs after roughly 18-hour stimulation, sampled from a patient who received antiretroviral therapy. The source of this sequence is an adult man with HIV who was CMV-seropositive. The chain recombines TRBV6-4 with TRBJ2-2; 8 bases fit TRBD2. CDR3 amino acids: CASSVAGGPTGELFF. The DNA for the CDR3 is TGTGCCAGCAGCGTGGCGGGGGGACCAACCGGGGAGCTGTTTTTT.